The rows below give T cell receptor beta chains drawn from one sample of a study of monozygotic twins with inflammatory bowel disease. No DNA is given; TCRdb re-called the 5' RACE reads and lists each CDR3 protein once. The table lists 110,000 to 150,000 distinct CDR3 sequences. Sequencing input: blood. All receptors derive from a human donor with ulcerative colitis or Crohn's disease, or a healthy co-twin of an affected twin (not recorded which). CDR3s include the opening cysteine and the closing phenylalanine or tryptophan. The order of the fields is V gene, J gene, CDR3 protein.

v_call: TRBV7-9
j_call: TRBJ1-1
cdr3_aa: CASSLQGGEHTEAFF

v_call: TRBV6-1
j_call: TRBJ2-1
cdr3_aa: CASRVPGTSGNNEQFF

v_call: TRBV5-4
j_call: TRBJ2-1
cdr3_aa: CASSSIPGDEQFF

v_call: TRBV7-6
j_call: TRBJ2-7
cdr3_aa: CASSLAPGNYEQYF

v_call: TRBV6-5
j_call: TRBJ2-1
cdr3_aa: CASSSRLAGVNMAYNEQFF

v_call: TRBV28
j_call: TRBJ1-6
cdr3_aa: CASSQGPYNSPLHF

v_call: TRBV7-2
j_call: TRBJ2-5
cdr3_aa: CASSFPGQGVQETQYF

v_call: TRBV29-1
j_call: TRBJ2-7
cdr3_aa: CSVVREPYEQYF

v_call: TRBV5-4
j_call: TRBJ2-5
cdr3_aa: CASSSVRSPGEETQYF

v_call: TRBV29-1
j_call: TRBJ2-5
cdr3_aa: CSVEKGQGGETQYF

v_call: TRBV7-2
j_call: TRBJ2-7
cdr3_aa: CASSRISSGAGEQYF

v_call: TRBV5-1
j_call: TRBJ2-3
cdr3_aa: CASSASSGGTDTQYF

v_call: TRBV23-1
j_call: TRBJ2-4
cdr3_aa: CASSQSVSRGGIQYF

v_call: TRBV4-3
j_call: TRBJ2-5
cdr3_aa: CASSQDGSPGETQYF

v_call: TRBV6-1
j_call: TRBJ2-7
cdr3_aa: CASSPPGQPYEQYF

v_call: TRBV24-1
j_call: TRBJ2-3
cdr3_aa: CATSDPRGRGPSTDTQYF

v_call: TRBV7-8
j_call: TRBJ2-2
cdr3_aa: CASSPRVNGGNTGELFF

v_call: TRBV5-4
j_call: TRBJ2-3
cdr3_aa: CASSLGGSNPDTQYF

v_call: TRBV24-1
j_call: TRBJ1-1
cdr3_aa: CATRGMNTEAFF

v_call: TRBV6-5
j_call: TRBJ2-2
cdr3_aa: CASSYPFWGVNTGELFF

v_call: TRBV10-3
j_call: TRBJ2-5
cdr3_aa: CAISDIPREKKETQYF

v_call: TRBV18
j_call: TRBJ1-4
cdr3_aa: CASSPLGTDNEKLFF

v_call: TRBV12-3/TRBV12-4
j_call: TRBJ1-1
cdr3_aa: CASTSRSEAFF

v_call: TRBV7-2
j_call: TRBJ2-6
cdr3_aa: CASSQGGRDSGANVLTF

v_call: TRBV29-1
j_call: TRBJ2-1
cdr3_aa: CSVEAGVNEQFF

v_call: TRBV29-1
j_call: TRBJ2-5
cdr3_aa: CSVVLLATSRETQYF

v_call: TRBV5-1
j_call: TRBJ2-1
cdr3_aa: CASSLGAGGYEQFF

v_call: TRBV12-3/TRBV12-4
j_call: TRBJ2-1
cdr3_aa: CASSLFVAGENNEQFF

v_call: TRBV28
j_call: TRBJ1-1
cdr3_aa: CASFRLITEAFF

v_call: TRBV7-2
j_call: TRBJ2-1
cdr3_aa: CASSLAGTSGIEQFF

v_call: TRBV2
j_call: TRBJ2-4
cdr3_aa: CASSTDRTLAKNIQYF